A selection of T cell receptor beta chains follows, all from one sample in a study of neurological immune-mediated disorders. TCRdb recomputed calls from the 5' RACE reads with MiXCR, one row per CDR3 protein. The sample yields about 36,000 distinct CDR3 sequences, approximately 10% seen once. Sequencing input: PBMCs. These receptor sequences come from a woman in her 30s with HTLV-1-associated myelopathy (HAM/TSP). Each CDR3 is given with its conserved first and last residue. D genes are given only for firm matches. A row's size may be missing; if present it is once, few, many or a size class.

TRBV5-4	TRBJ1-1	TRBD1	many	CASSTGDRNTEAFF	TGTGCCAGCAGCACAGGGGACAGGAACACTGAAGCTTTCTTT
TRBV20-1	TRBJ2-1	TRBD2	many	CSAKTLAGGSYNEQFF	TGCAGTGCTAAAACACTAGCGGGGGGCTCCTACAATGAGCAGTTCTTC
TRBV20-1	TRBJ2-7	TRBD2	many	CSARSLAGDSYEQYF	TGCAGTGCTAGGTCACTAGCGGGGGACTCCTACGAGCAGTACTTC
TRBV20-1	TRBJ2-3	.	many	CSALGTDTQYF	TGCAGTGCTCTTGGCACAGATACGCAGTATTTT
TRBV10-3	TRBJ2-2	.	many	CAISDRADTGELFF	TGTGCCATCAGTGACAGGGCGGACACCGGGGAGCTGTTTTTT
TRBV6-4	TRBJ2-3	TRBD2	.	CASSFSGGSTDKQYF	TGTGCAAGCAGTTTTAGCGGGGGTTCCACAGATAAGCAGTATTTT
TRBV18	TRBJ2-7	.	.	CASSPRGGGPNEQYF	TGTGCAAGCTCACCGAGGGGAGGGGGCCCTAACGAGCAGTACTTC
TRBV5-1	TRBJ1-1	.	many	CASSLSGLSVNTEAFF	TGCGCCAGCAGCTTGTCAGGGCTGTCCGTGAACACTGAAGCTTTCTTT
TRBV20-1	TRBJ2-7	.	many	CSASRDTSSYEQYF	TGCAGTGCTAGCCGGGACACGAGCTCCTACGAGCAGTACTTC
TRBV15	TRBJ2-7	TRBD1	many	CATSRDLGTGTYEQYF	TGTGCCACCAGCAGAGATCTCGGGACAGGGACTTACGAGCAGTACTTC
TRBV20-1	TRBJ1-1	.	few	CSAKRGVGSTEAFF	TGCAGTGCTAAAAGGGGAGTCGGGAGCACTGAAGCTTTCTTT
TRBV6-6	TRBJ2-7	.	many	CASIQGGGPSYEQYF	TGTGCCAGCATACAGGGCGGCGGGCCCTCCTACGAGCAGTACTTC
TRBV6-5	TRBJ2-3	.	many	CASRSSSTDTQYF	TGTGCCAGCCGTTCTAGTAGCACAGATACGCAGTATTTT
TRBV6-5	TRBJ1-4	TRBD1	.	CASSRDRGQVIGEKLFF	TGTGCCAGCAGTCGCGACAGGGGGCAGGTAATCGGCGAAAAACTGTTTTTT
TRBV20-1	TRBJ2-3	TRBD1	many	CSARDTQGNTQYF	TGCAGTGCGAGAGACACACAGGGGAATACGCAGTATTTT
TRBV5-1	TRBJ2-4	TRBD2	.	CASSAGDSFQSIQYF	TGCGCCAGCAGCGCGGGAGACAGCTTTCAGAGCATTCAGTACTTC
TRBV20-1	TRBJ2-7	.	many	CSARRPLTFSYEQYF	TGCAGTGCTAGAAGGCCGCTAACGTTCTCCTACGAGCAGTACTTC
TRBV10-3	TRBJ2-2	TRBD1	many	CAISVGQGGTGELFF	TGTGCCATCAGTGTGGGACAGGGGGGTACCGGGGAGCTGTTTTTT
TRBV15	TRBJ1-3	.	many	CATSRVVSSGNTIYF	TGTGCCACCAGCAGAGTAGTTTCCTCTGGAAACACCATATATTTT
TRBV5-1	TRBJ1-3	.	many	CASSSMGQSGNTIYF	TGCGCCAGCAGCTCGATGGGCCAGTCTGGAAACACCATATATTTT
TRBV20-1	TRBJ2-3	.	many	CSARDLLKTSTDTQYF	TGCAGTGCTAGAGATCTTTTAAAAACTAGCACAGATACGCAGTATTTT
TRBV10-3	TRBJ2-7	.	many	CAISGGREQYF	TGTGCCATCAGTGGGGGCCGCGAGCAGTACTTC
TRBV5-1	TRBJ1-5	.	many	CASSLAGRWPQHF	TGCGCCAGCAGCTTGGCCGGCCGATGGCCCCAGCATTTT
TRBV6-5	TRBJ2-1	TRBD1	many	CASTGQGAGMGEQFF	TGTGCCAGCACAGGACAGGGGGCTGGAATGGGTGAGCAGTTCTTC